This paragraph reports one T cell receptor beta chain. The CDR3 extends over 16 amino acids. Trimming took off 3 bases at V and 0 bases at J, with 11 bases between the two ends. Germline CDR1 LNHDA, CDR2 SQIVND (reference sequence). These data originate in a study of T cells in Graves' hyperthyroidism and ophthalmopathy. At the level of the study: The authors collected peripheral blood at initial diagnosis, before any treatment.

TCR beta CDR3 regions were amplified from RNA. Carried out on the TCR CDR3, a first-round RT-PCR used the HTBI primer set. TCRdb itself ran the multiplex PCR reads through MiXCR, one entry per CDR3 protein. This repertoire shows 300,000 to 350,000 distinct CDR3 sequences, around 23% found once; its top ten account for around 50%. With a duration under 2 months, the hyperthyroidism was newly diagnosed in patients aged 18 to 65. Exclusions: uncontrolled infection, other autoimmune disease, pregnancy, lactation. The sample consisted of blood. The J gene is TRBJ2-2, the V gene TRBV19; D is possibly TRBD2 (5 bases). The receptor comes from a woman aged 45 to 65 with Graves' hyperthyroidism. The CDR3 sequence: CASSMAGLPNTGELFF. The CDR3 nucleotides are TGTGCCAGTAGTATGGCAGGACTTCCGAACACCGGGGAGCTGTTTTTT.